Listed below are T cell receptor beta chains from one sample, sequenced in a study of T-cell reconstitution after alpha-beta-depleted transplantation in children. TCRdb ran MiXCR on the PCR reads and lists one entry per CDR3 protein. The sample includes hundreds of thousands of distinct CDR3 sequences, more than 10% of them seen just once. The sequencing here drew on PBMCs from the stem cell graft donor, taken from the stem cell graft. The receptors come from a human donor who donated a stem cell graft to a child with acute lymphoblastic leukemia. The CDR3 runs from the conserved cysteine through the conserved F or W. The order of the fields is clone size, J gene, CDR3 length, V gene, D gene, CDR3 DNA, CDR3 protein. D genes are given only for firm matches. Size is omitted from some rows. Given values are once, few, many or a class for expanded clones.

many	TRBJ1-4	16	TRBV7-2	NA	TGTGCCAGCAGCTTAGCGCGACGCCCAAGTCACGAAAAACTGTTTTTT	CASSLARRPSHEKLFF
many	TRBJ2-2	15	TRBV7-2	NA	TGTGCCAGCAGCTTAAAGGGGGGCTCCACCGGGGAGCTGTTTTTT	CASSLKGGSTGELFF
NA	TRBJ2-7	14	TRBV5-1	NA	TGCGCCAGCAGCTTGCCGGGACATACCTACGAGCAGTACTTC	CASSLPGHTYEQYF
many	TRBJ1-6	15	TRBV27	NA	TGTGCCAGCAGCTACCGGCCGGGGAGTAATTCACCCCTCCACTTT	CASSYRPGSNSPLHF
NA	TRBJ1-5	16	TRBV7-9	NA	TGTGCCAGCAGCTTAGGACGGGGAATGCGCAATCAGCCCCAGCATTTT	CASSLGRGMRNQPQHF
many	TRBJ2-6	14	TRBV9	NA	TGTGCCAGCAGCCCAGGGCCTGGGGCCAACGTCCTGACTTTC	CASSPGPGANVLTF
NA	TRBJ2-1	14	TRBV19	NA	TGTGCCAGTAGTCCCGGGAGTCCGAATGAGGAGCAGTTCTTC	CASSPGSPNEEQFF
few	TRBJ2-1	12	TRBV29-1	NA	TGCAGCTCAGTCGGACTCGGGAATGAGCAGTTCTTC	CSSVGLGNEQFF
many	TRBJ2-5	14	TRBV7-9	NA	TGTGCCAGCAGCCAGGGGGGGGTGGAAGAGACCCAGTACTTC	CASSQGGVEETQYF
many	TRBJ2-7	15	TRBV18	TRBD1	TGTGCCAGCTCACCACAGGGGGCGACCTCCTACGAGCAGTACTTC	CASSPQGATSYEQYF